The clone carrying this T cell receptor beta chain was seen a single time. The antigen remains unidentified. This sample was included in a study of memory CD4+ T cells and cytomegalovirus serostatus. Study results and caveats: Suggested: most of the CMV-linked TCR signature lies in CD4+ memory cells.

CDR1 MNHEY and CDR2 SVGAGI come from the germline V gene. The CDR3 runs to 15 residues. The V segment lost 8 bases and the J segment 10 bases; nucleotides outside the gene matches: 14. The sort gate was single viable CD3+CD4+CD8-CD45RO+ cells for memory CD4+ T cells. CMV serostatus came from serum IgG against pp150, pp28, p38, p52. In the study's own analysis: After removing out-of-frame reads, approximately 2 million distinct TCRbeta sequences remained. TCRdb's table, derived via immunoSEQ multiplex PCR, lists solely in-frame clones and lacks some. V and J calls and clone size come straight from that table; D and trimming were deduced from the DNA. The repertoire includes tens of thousands of clones, less than 85% of them detected once, and 1.5% to 2% sits in the top ten.

The receptor was isolated from an adult in good health and CMV-seronegative. Specimen: memory CD4+ T cells from blood. The chain uses TRBV6-5 and TRBJ1-4, with TRBD1 matching 9 bases. The CDR3 reads CASGYNTGGFVKLFF. The CDR3 DNA sequence: TGTGCCAGCGGGTATAATACAGGGGGCTTCGTAAAACTGTTTTTT.